The 15 T cell receptor beta chains in this list originate from one sample, sequenced in a study of blood T cell repertoires in COVID-19 (dated by TCRdb to 2020 to 2021). The library was obtained by the immunoSEQ multiplex PCR assay. TCRdb took this table from immuneACCESS and kept in-frame rearrangements with V and J called. Such tables lack part of the clones; where checked against another copy, unresolved V genes explain under half of the gap, and the rest is unexplained. The sample contains approximately 230,000 clones, around nine tenths of them found a single time. The top ten clonotypes cover approximately 3.3% of the sample. Sequencing used peripheral blood. The receptor source for this set is a man younger than 30 with active or convalescent COVID-19.

The V gene is TRBV28, the J gene TRBJ2-1, with D possibly being TRBD2 (7 bases). Trimming cost V 3 bases and J 4 bases, with 16 bases left between them. Germline V lookup: CDR1 MDHEN, CDR2 SYDVKM. CDR3 size: 16 residues. CDR3 in amino acids: CASSFGAGAQYNEQFF. CDR3 in DNA: TGTGCCAGCAGTTTTGGGGCGGGGGCCCAGTACAATGAGCAGTTCTTC.

The chain combines TRBV4-2 with TRBJ2-7, with 8 bases identical to TRBD2. Germline-derived CDR1 and CDR2 are LGHNA and YNFKEQ. There are 16 residues in the CDR3. V shed 4 bases and J 3 bases; nucleotides not matched to a gene: 11. The chain's CDR3 is CASSPVFGAGVYEQYF. CDR3 sequence (DNA): TGTGCCAGCAGCCCGGTGTTTGGAGCGGGAGTCTACGAGCAGTACTTC.

The V and J genes are TRBV25-1 and TRBJ1-1, with no clear D. The germline V and J ends were trimmed by 1 base and 3 bases, with 12 bases remaining between them. The CDR3 totals 15 residues. From germline, CDR1 is MGHDK and CDR2 SYGVNS. This chain's CDR3 is CASSESRGGDTEAFF. CDR3 sequence (DNA): TGTGCCAGCAGTGAATCCCGGGGAGGAGACACTGAAGCTTTCTTT.

This rearrangement joins TRBV14 to TRBJ1-1; D call uncertain. CDR3 size: 13 residues. V lost 4 bases and J lost 0, with 6 bases in between. Germline CDR1 reads SGHDN; CDR2 reads FVKESK. The CDR3 loop reads CASSPAMNTEAFF. Here the CDR3 DNA reads TGTGCCAGCAGCCCAGCGATGAACACTGAAGCTTTCTTT.

Only one count was recorded for this clone. This chain connects TRBV7-2 to TRBJ1-1; D is ambiguous. The germline V and J ends were trimmed by 5 bases and 3 bases, with 13 bases remaining between them. Germline CDR1 reads SGHTA; CDR2 reads FQGNSA. The CDR3 covers 14 residues. In DNA, the CDR3 is TGTGCCAGCAGCCAGCTGAGGGTTGACACTGAAGCTTTCTTT. It specifies CASSQLRVDTEAFF.

This clone was recorded once. V usage is TRBV5-4 and J usage is TRBJ2-1; 15 bases are a match to TRBD2. V was clipped by 5 bases and J by 10 bases; unmatched bases: 10. CDR1 and CDR2 from the germline V gene are SGHNT and YYREEE (reference sequence). The CDR3 covers 16 residues. CDR3 bases: TGTGCCAGCAGTACTGGACTAGCGGGGGGGCTCTCCGAGCAGTTCTTC. Translation: CASSTGLAGGLSEQFF.

The V gene is TRBV7-2, the J gene TRBJ2-1; the match to TRBD2 covers 13 bases. Per germline, CDR1 SGHTA and CDR2 FQGNSA. J was trimmed by 5 bases and V by 5 bases; bases with no gene match: 6. This CDR3 spans 16 amino acids. The CDR3 loop is CASSPLAGGLNNEQFF. Written as DNA, the CDR3 is TGTGCCAGCAGCCCACTAGCGGGAGGGCTGAACAATGAGCAGTTCTTC.

The chain links TRBV7-2 to TRBJ1-3, with D tentatively TRBD1 (6 bases). CDR1 and CDR2 (germline): SGHTA, FQGNSA. The CDR3 is 16 amino acids. V lost 0 bases to trimming and J lost 7 bases, with 16 bases between them. The CDR3, as DNA: TGTGCCAGCAGCTTAGCAGGAGTGGGGGGGCGGAACACCATATATTTT. Protein product: CASSLAGVGGRNTIYF.

The V and J genes are TRBV10-3 and TRBJ2-1; TRBD1 matches at 7 bases. V dropped 6 bases and J dropped 0; count of bases not matched to a gene: 8. The CDR3 consists of 16 residues. Germline V gene data show CDR1 as ENHRY and CDR2 as SYGVKD. The CDR3 nucleotides are TGTGCCATCAGACAGGGGTCGCCTACCTCCTACAATGAGCAGTTCTTC. It encodes CAIRQGSPTSYNEQFF.

The chain is built from TRBV30 and TRBJ1-4, with TRBD1 matching 9 bases. This CDR3 region has 15 residues. The germline V gene encodes CDR1 GTSNPN and CDR2 SVGIG (reference sequence). With 0 bases clipped from V and 8 bases from J, the junction kept 7 bases outside the gene matches. CDR3 nucleotides: TGTGCCTGGAGTGTATCCGGGACAGGGCGCGAAAAACTGTTTTTT. Its translation: CAWSVSGTGREKLFF.

This chain uses TRBV11-3 with TRBJ1-3; no clear D. Between the trimmed V and J ends, which lost 5 bases and 0 bases, there was a span of 5 bases. The CDR3 spans 13 residues. In germline, CDR1 is SGHNT, CDR2 YENEEA. The CDR3 DNA reads TGTGCCAGCAGCGGGAGCTCTGGAAACACCATATATTTT. It specifies CASSGSSGNTIYF.

This chain connects TRBV28 to TRBJ2-3; possibly TRBD1 for D (6 bases). Trimming removed 11 bases at V and 2 bases at J, with 29 bases between. CDR1 is MDHEN, CDR2 SYDVKM, per germline. The CDR3 spans 18 residues. The CDR3 DNA is TGTGCCTCCCCAGGCAGGTCCGCAGATGGGGGACACACAGATACGCAGTATTTT. Its translation: CASPGRSADGGHTDTQYF.

The rearrangement links TRBV27 to TRBJ1-4, with a possible D match to TRBD1 (6 bases). The germline V gene has CDR1 MNHEY and CDR2 SMNVEV (reference sequence). This CDR3 spans 16 amino acids. Trimming removed 3 bases from V and 8 bases from J, with 19 bases in between. The CDR3 DNA reads as TGTGCCAGCAGTTTGGGTTCCAGGGGACTAGAAGAAAAACTGTTTTTT. Protein: CASSLGSRGLEEKLFF.

The chain couples TRBV6-5 to TRBJ1-5; D is ambiguous. Germline CDR1 MNHEY, CDR2 SVGAGI. V lost 6 bases and J 2 bases, leaving 8 bases between the germline ends. This CDR3 region has 13 residues. The CDR3 bases are TGTGCCAGCAGCGGTAATCGCAATCAGCCCCAGCATTTT. It encodes CASSGNRNQPQHF.

This chain uses TRBV12-3 or TRBV12-4 with TRBJ1-2; D is unclear. The length of the CDR3 is 12 residues. Deletions cut 4 bases from V and 5 bases from J, with 8 bases between. The CDR3 region has the DNA TGTGCCAGCAGTTGGACTGCGTATGGCTACACCTTC. This translates into CASSWTAYGYTF.